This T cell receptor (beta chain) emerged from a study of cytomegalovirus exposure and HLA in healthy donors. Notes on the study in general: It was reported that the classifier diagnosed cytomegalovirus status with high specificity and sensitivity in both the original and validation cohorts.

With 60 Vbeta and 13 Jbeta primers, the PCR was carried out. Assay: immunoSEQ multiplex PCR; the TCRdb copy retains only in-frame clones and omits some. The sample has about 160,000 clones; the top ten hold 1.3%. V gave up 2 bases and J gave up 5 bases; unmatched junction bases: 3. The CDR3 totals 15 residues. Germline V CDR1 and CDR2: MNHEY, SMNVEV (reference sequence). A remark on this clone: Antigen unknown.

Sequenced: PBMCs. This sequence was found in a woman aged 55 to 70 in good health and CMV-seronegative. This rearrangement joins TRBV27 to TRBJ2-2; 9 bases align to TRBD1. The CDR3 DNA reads TGTGCCAGCAGTTTACCGACAGGGGGGACCGGGGAGCTGTTTTTT. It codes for CASSLPTGGTGELFF.